Described below is a single T cell receptor (beta chain) sequence and its context. Its specificity is unknown. This sample stems from a study of a mutant IDH1 vaccine in newly diagnosed glioma. The protocol was immunoSEQ multiplex PCR, while the TCRdb copy is restricted to in-frame clones and leaves out a portion. The profile shows tens of thousands of clones, 80% of them singletons. Time point noted: week 11, during vaccination. Doses of 300 ug of mutant IDH1 20-mer peptide were given with topical imiquimod. Sequenced material: PBMCs, taken from a glioma patient whose treatment included an IDH1 peptide vaccine. This clonotype was sampled from a man aged 45 to 65 with glioma.

CDR3 region: CASSQGWYEQYF. In nucleotides, the CDR3 is TGTGCCAGCAGTCAGGGTTGGTACGAGCAGTACTTC. The J gene is TRBJ2-7, the V gene TRBV28; possibly TRBD1 for D (5 bases). CDR3 length: 12 amino acids. Between the trimmed V and J ends, which lost 5 bases and 4 bases, there was a span of 9 bases. The germline CDR1 and CDR2 sequences are MDHEN and SYDVKM.